These 30 T cell receptor beta chains were all obtained from the same sample, sequenced in a study of blood T cell repertoires in COVID-19. Sequencing used immunoSEQ multiplex PCR; TCRdb keeps in-frame clones, though not all of them. Here the sample spans fewer than 300,000 clones, roughly 80% being singletons. Specimen: peripheral blood. The origin of the receptors is a woman between 50 and 59 years old who had recovered from COVID-19.

The J gene is TRBJ1-1, the V gene TRBV7-9; 11 nucleotides match TRBD1. The germline CDR1 and CDR2 sequences are SEHNR and FQNEAQ (reference sequence). V lost 5 bases and J lost 9; bases outside the gene matches: 14. CDR3 length equals 16 residues. The CDR3 loop is CASSPPGQGVRDKAFF. CDR3 sequence (DNA): TGTGCCAGCAGCCCCCCGGGACAGGGGGTAAGGGATAAAGCTTTCTTT.

This CDR3 reads CASSSRLAGGGETQYF. DNA of the CDR3: TGTGCCAGCAGCTCCCGGCTAGCGGGGGGCGGGGAGACCCAGTACTTC. The chain recombines TRBV11-2 with TRBJ2-5; TRBD2 matches at 11 bases. The CDR3 loop spans 16 amino acids. Germline CDR1 and CDR2: SGHAT and FQNNGV. The V gene end was trimmed by 4 bases and the J gene end by 5 bases; junction bases not matched to a gene: 9. Complete variable domain (other parts from reference TRBV11-2 and TRBJ2-5): EAGVAQSPRYKIIEKRQSVAFWCNPISGHATLYWYQQILGQGPKLLIQFQNNGVVDDSQLPKDRFSAERLKGVDSTLKIQPAKLEDSAVYLCASSSRLAGGGETQYFGPGTRLLVL.

The J gene is TRBJ1-6, the V gene TRBV7-3; D remains ambiguous. Germline V CDR1 and CDR2: SGHTA, FQGTGA. The V end lost 2 bases, the J end lost 7 bases, and 9 bases lay between the germline ends. The CDR3 has 14 residues. The DNA of the CDR3 is TGTGCCAGCAGCTTAGGAGGGTTGAATTCACCCCTCCACTTT. It yields the protein CASSLGGLNSPLHF.

The sample holds one count of this clone. This rearrangement joins TRBV28 to TRBJ1-6; 7 bases line up with TRBD1. The V gene end was trimmed by 6 bases and the J gene end by 10 bases; junction bases not matched to a gene: 21. CDR3 length: 18 amino acids. CDR1 and CDR2 from the germline V gene are MDHEN and SYDVKM. Here the CDR3 DNA reads TGTGCCAGCAGCCCCAAAGCCCAAAAGACAGGGTTTTGGTCACCCCTCCACTTT. Protein sequence: CASSPKAQKTGFWSPLHF. Full variable domain (missing parts from reference TRBV28 and TRBJ1-6): DVKVTQSSRYLVKRTGEKVFLECVQDMDHENMFWYRQDPGLGLRLIYFSYDVKMKEKGDIPEGYSVSREKKERFSLILESASTNQTSMYLCASSPKAQKTGFWSPLHFGNGTRLTVT.

This chain links TRBV29-1 with TRBJ2-3; a possible D gene is TRBD2 (5 bases). The CDR3 consists of 11 residues. Germline V CDR1 and CDR2: SQVTM, ANQGSEA. V lost 6 bases, J lost 4 bases, and 8 bases lay in between. CDR3 coding DNA: TGCAGCGTCCTCGGGGCAGATACGCAGTATTTT. Encoded protein: CSVLGADTQYF.

The chain recombines TRBV19 with TRBJ2-1; 9 bases match TRBD2. Germline V gene data show CDR1 as LNHDA and CDR2 as SQIVND (reference sequence). CDR3 length: 15 residues. Trimming took 1 base from V and 5 from J; bases not matched to a gene: 3. The CDR3 is CASSIGGGAHNEQFF. CDR3 in DNA: TGTGCCAGTAGTATAGGCGGGGGGGCCCACAATGAGCAGTTCTTC.

This clone was recorded once. V gene TRBV15 combines with J gene TRBJ1-4, with 7 positions matching TRBD1. CDR1 and CDR2 from the germline V gene are LNHNV and YYDKDF (reference sequence). The J segment lost 4 bases and the V segment lost 0 bases, leaving 8 bases of the junction unmatched. The CDR3 has 17 amino acids. This CDR3 is CATSRDRPRDSNEKLFF. The CDR3 DNA is TGTGCCACCAGCAGAGATCGCCCACGGGACAGTAATGAAAAACTGTTTTTT.

This chain connects TRBV5-1 to TRBJ2-2; TRBD1 is a possible D gene (5 bases). CDR3 length: 15 amino acids. Deletions cut 0 bases from V and 4 bases from J, with 10 bases between. Germline CDR1 is SGHRS and CDR2 is YFSETQ. The CDR3 is CASSLEATGTGELFF. CDR3 nucleotides: TGCGCCAGCAGCTTGGAGGCTACAGGCACCGGGGAGCTGTTTTTT.

Notes on this clone: Other nucleotide sequences in the sample specify the same CDR3. The chain combines TRBV19 with TRBJ1-1; 9 bases map to TRBD1. The CDR3 is 14 residues long. The germline CDR1 and CDR2 sequences are LNHDA and SQIVND (reference sequence). V gave up 5 bases and J gave up 5 bases; unmatched junction bases: 6. The CDR3 DNA is TGTGCCAGTAGTCCGGGACAGGGTTCAACTGAAGCTTTCTTT. This gives the protein CASSPGQGSTEAFF.

The chain links TRBV3-1 (or the pseudogene TRBV3-2) to TRBJ2-1, with D perhaps matching TRBD1 (6 bases). The CDR3 sequence is 17 residues long. Germline CDR1 LGHDT, CDR2 YNNKEL (reference sequence). V was cut by 4 bases and J by 9 bases, with 25 bases left in between. This CDR3 is CASSPLARWTVNGEQFF. As DNA, the CDR3 is TGTGCCAGCAGCCCCCTCGCCCGATGGACAGTAAATGGTGAGCAGTTCTTC.

J is TRBJ1-6 and V is TRBV30, with D uncertain. With 3 bases removed from V and 6 bases from J, the gap between germline ends came to 6 bases. From germline, CDR1 is GTSNPN and CDR2 SVGIG (reference sequence). The CDR3 is 12 amino acids. Here the CDR3 DNA reads TGTGCCTGGAGCCCCAGTAATTCACCCCTCCACTTT. Encoded protein: CAWSPSNSPLHF.

The chain employs TRBV10-3 and TRBJ1-1, with 9 bases fitting TRBD1. J gave up 0 bases and V 5 bases, and 7 bases lay outside the gene matches. The germline V gene encodes CDR1 ENHRY and CDR2 SYGVKD. The CDR3 covers 16 residues. The CDR3 protein is CAISPRTGDMNTEAFF. The CDR3 nucleotides are TGTGCCATCAGTCCCCGGACAGGGGACATGAACACTGAAGCTTTCTTT.

The rearrangement joins TRBV4-2 to TRBJ2-7; 8 bases are shared with TRBD2. Unmatched junction bases numbered 10, after V lost 1 base and J lost 5 bases. The germline V gene has CDR1 LGHNA and CDR2 YNFKEQ. The length of the CDR3 is 16 residues. CDR3 DNA: TGTGCCAGCAGCCAAGTCAACGGGGGGGCCGGGAACGAGCAGTACTTC. This sequence encodes CASSQVNGGAGNEQYF.

V is TRBV5-5 and J is TRBJ1-2; a possible D gene is TRBD1 (6 bases). V was cut by 0 bases and J by 4 bases, with 13 bases left in between. The CDR3 runs 15 residues. Per germline, CDR1 SGHKS and CDR2 YYEKEE (reference sequence). The CDR3 reads CASSLAFGGPYGYTF. In nucleotides, the CDR3 is TGTGCCAGCAGCTTGGCATTTGGGGGCCCCTATGGCTACACCTTC.

This chain joins TRBV10-3 and TRBJ2-3; D may be TRBD2 (5 bases). This CDR3 comprises 17 residues. V lost 0 bases, J lost 3 bases, and 16 bases lay in between. Germline V lookup: CDR1 ENHRY, CDR2 SYGVKD. CDR3 sequence reads: CAISESELHGDTDTQYF. The CDR3 DNA reads TGTGCCATCAGTGAGTCCGAACTACACGGGGATACAGATACGCAGTATTTT.

There are many counts of this clone. V and J are TRBV27 and TRBJ2-3; a weak D match, TRBD2 (6 bases). This CDR3 spans 14 amino acids. Germline CDR1 and CDR2: MNHEY and SMNVEV (reference sequence). Trimming pared 2 bases from V and 3 bases from J, leaving 9 bases between. CDR3 sequence: CASSLGLATDTQYF. The CDR3 DNA is TGTGCCAGCAGTTTAGGGCTAGCGACAGATACGCAGTATTTT.

This chain joins TRBV2 and TRBJ1-4, with TRBD1 matching 9 bases. This CDR3 is 12 amino acids long. The junction had 0 bases not matched to a gene; V was cut back by 6 bases and J by 7 bases. In germline, CDR1 is SNHLY, CDR2 FYNNEI. The CDR3 DNA is TGTGCCAGCAGGGGACAGGGTGAAAAACTGTTTTTT. This encodes CASRGQGEKLFF.

The genes are TRBV9 and TRBJ1-3, with D uncertain. Germline V gene sequence: CDR1 SGDLS, CDR2 YYNGEE. V gave up 5 bases and J gave up 8 bases, with 20 bases separating them. This CDR3 spans 15 amino acids. CDR3: CASRSGYGVDDTIYF. The CDR3 nucleotides read TGTGCCAGCAGATCAGGCTACGGGGTGGACGACACCATATATTTT.

The chain employs TRBV3-1 (or the pseudogene TRBV3-2) and TRBJ2-5, with TRBD2 matching 12 bases. After removal of 0 bases from V and 0 bases from J, the junction contained 5 bases not matched to a gene. Germline CDR1 and CDR2: LGHDT and YNNKEL (reference sequence). The CDR3 runs to 18 residues. The CDR3 DNA is TGTGCCAGCAGCCAAGATACCCTAGCGGGAGGGTACCAAGAGACCCAGTACTTC. Protein sequence: CASSQDTLAGGYQETQYF.

This clone was picked up one time. The rearrangement uses TRBV24-1 and TRBJ2-1, with a tentative D call TRBD2 (6 bases). Germline lookup yields CDR1 KGHDR and CDR2 SFDVKD. The CDR3 extends over 12 amino acids. With 9 bases removed from V and 10 bases from J, the gap between germline ends came to 15 bases. CDR3 sequence: CATGTRGEEQFF. The CDR3, as DNA: TGTGCCACCGGGACCCGCGGGGAGGAGCAGTTCTTC.

The V gene is TRBV27, the J gene TRBJ1-1; 7 bases map to TRBD1. Per germline, CDR1 MNHEY and CDR2 SMNVEV (reference sequence). J lost 3 bases, V lost 6 bases, and 7 bases had no gene match. This CDR3 is 14 amino acids long. The CDR3 is CASRPQGEYTEAFF. The CDR3 DNA reads TGTGCCAGCAGACCGCAGGGGGAATACACTGAAGCTTTCTTT.

V is TRBV9 and J is TRBJ2-1; D is possibly TRBD2 (5 bases). V lost 0 bases to trimming and J lost 4 bases, with 11 bases between them. Germline V gene data show CDR1 as SGDLS and CDR2 as YYNGEE. The CDR3 contains 15 residues. CDR3 in amino acids: CASSVEDFGYNEQFF. CDR3 sequence (DNA): TGTGCCAGCAGCGTAGAGGACTTTGGTTACAATGAGCAGTTCTTC.

The rearrangement links TRBV6-2 or TRBV6-3 to TRBJ2-6; no definite D call. This CDR3 is 15 amino acids long. The V end lost 2 bases, the J end lost 0 bases, and 5 bases lay between the germline ends. The V gene's germline CDR1 is MNHEY and CDR2 SVGEGT. In nucleotides, the CDR3 is TGTGCCAGCAGTTACCCGTTCTCTGGGGCCAACGTCCTGACTTTC. Translation gives CASSYPFSGANVLTF.

This chain links TRBV25-1 with TRBJ2-1; unclear D gene. CDR3 length equals 12 residues. With 6 bases removed from V and 4 bases from J, the gap between germline ends came to 7 bases. The germline gives CDR1 MGHDK, CDR2 SYGVNS. This CDR3 is CASSASYNEQFF. CDR3 bases: TGTGCCAGCAGCGCTAGTTACAATGAGCAGTTCTTC.

This chain joins TRBV6-2 or TRBV6-3 and TRBJ1-2; maybe TRBD1 (6 bases). Trimming removed 1 base from V and 6 bases from J, with 9 bases in between. The CDR3 has 13 residues. Germline V gene lookup returns CDR1 MNHEY and CDR2 SVGEGT. DNA of the CDR3: TGTGCCAGCAGTTACTGGACAGCGCATGGCTACACCTTC. Protein: CASSYWTAHGYTF.

This chain uses TRBV19 with TRBJ2-3; a possible D gene is TRBD2 (6 bases). The V end was cut by 3 bases, the J end by 7 bases, with 20 bases between. CDR3 length equals 16 residues. Per germline, CDR1 LNHDA and CDR2 SQIVND (reference sequence). CDR3 region: CASSIRLVRLAHTQYF. The CDR3 nucleotides are TGTGCCAGTAGTATCAGACTAGTGAGACTTGCTCATACGCAGTATTTT.

The chain links TRBV19 to TRBJ2-3; 12 nucleotides line up with TRBD2. This CDR3 region has 15 residues. The germline V gene has CDR1 LNHDA and CDR2 SQIVND (reference sequence). After removal of 7 bases from V and 2 bases from J, the junction contained 4 bases not matched to a gene. This CDR3 reads CASTGLAGYTDTQYF. CDR3 DNA: TGTGCCAGTACTGGACTAGCGGGGTACACAGATACGCAGTATTTT.

This clone appeared a few times. The chain combines TRBV7-2 with TRBJ2-1; 13 bases match TRBD2. CDR1 and CDR2 (germline): SGHTA, FQGNSA. V trimming: 5 bases; J trimming: 6 bases; junction bases outside the gene matches: 4. This CDR3 is built from 15 residues. The CDR3 region has the DNA TGTGCCAGCAGCAGACTAGCGGGAGGCCCCAATGAGCAGTTCTTC. It translates to CASSRLAGGPNEQFF. Using reference TRBV7-2 and TRBJ2-1 for the parts outside the CDR3, the full variable domain is GAGVSQSPSNKVTEKGKDVELRCDPISGHTALYWYRQSLGQGLEFLIYFQGNSAPDKSGLPSDRFSAERTGGSVSTLTIQRTQQEDSAVYLCASSRLAGGPNEQFFGPGTRLTVL.

The V call is TRBV19, the J call TRBJ2-3; D uncertain. Germline CDR1 is LNHDA and CDR2 is SQIVND (reference sequence). The length of the CDR3 is 14 residues. V was clipped by 1 base and J by 1 base, with 6 bases between them. For the CDR3, the DNA is TGTGCCAGTAGTATAGCTCCCGGCACAGATACGCAGTATTTT. Its translation is CASSIAPGTDTQYF. Full variable domain (remainder filled in from reference TRBV19 and TRBJ2-3): DGGITQSPKYLFRKEGQNVTLSCEQNLNHDAMYWYRQDPGQGLRLIYYSQIVNDFQKGDIAEGYSVSREKKESFPLTVTSAQKNPTAFYLCASSIAPGTDTQYFGPGTRLTVL.

This clone was seen a few times. This chain connects TRBV5-1 to TRBJ1-5; maybe TRBD1 (6 bases). The CDR3 is made up of 15 amino acids. Germline CDR1 is SGHRS and CDR2 is YFSETQ. Trimming pared 0 bases from V and 4 bases from J, leaving 11 bases between. The CDR3 is CASSLEGTPNQPQHF. Written as DNA, the CDR3 is TGCGCCAGCAGCTTGGAAGGGACACCTAATCAGCCCCAGCATTTT.